The clone carrying this T cell receptor (beta chain) was detected only a few times. The antigen is not known. The data were obtained in a study of early T cells in non-severe SARS-CoV-2 infection. Study observations and caveats: Clonotype matching in VDJdb favored anti-spike CD8 responses and did not capture private and CD4 specificities.

Attachment of unique molecular identifiers was made to individual cDNA molecules. TCRdb re-analysed the 5' RACE reads in MiXCR, keeping a single row per CDR3 protein. The data show tens of thousands of distinct CDR3 sequences, less than 9.5% seen once. Germline V gene data show CDR1 as SGHRS and CDR2 as YFSETQ. This CDR3 contains 15 residues. Trimming took 1 base from V and 8 from J, leaving 15 bases between them. This chain uses TRBV5-1 with TRBJ1-4; perhaps TRBD1 as D (6 bases). The receptor was isolated from an adult who was a healthcare worker with PCR-confirmed SARS-CoV-2 infection or an uninfected control (not recorded which). The sample consisted of whole blood, taken at baseline. In DNA, the CDR3 is TGCGCCAGCAGCTTGACGGGGGCGACTCAAGAAAAACTGTTTTTT. It yields the protein CASSLTGATQEKLFF.